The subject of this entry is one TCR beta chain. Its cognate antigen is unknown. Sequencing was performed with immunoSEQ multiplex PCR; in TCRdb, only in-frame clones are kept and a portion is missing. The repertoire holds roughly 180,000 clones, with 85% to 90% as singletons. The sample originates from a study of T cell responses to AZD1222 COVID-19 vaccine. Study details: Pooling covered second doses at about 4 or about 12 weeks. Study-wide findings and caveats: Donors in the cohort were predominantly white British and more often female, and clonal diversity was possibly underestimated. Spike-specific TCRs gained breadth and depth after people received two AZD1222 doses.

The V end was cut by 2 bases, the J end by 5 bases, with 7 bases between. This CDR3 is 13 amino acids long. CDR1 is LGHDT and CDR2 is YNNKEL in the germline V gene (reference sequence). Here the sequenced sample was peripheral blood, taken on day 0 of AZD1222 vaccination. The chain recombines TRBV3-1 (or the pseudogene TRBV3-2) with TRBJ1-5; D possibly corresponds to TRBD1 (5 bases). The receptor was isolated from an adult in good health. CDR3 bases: TGTGCCAGCAGCCAAATGGGGGATCAGCCCCAGCATTTT. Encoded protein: CASSQMGDQPQHF.